The TCR beta chain under discussion was sequenced for a study of metastatic and nonmetastatic thyroid tumors (dated by TCRdb to 2020 to 2022). A note on the overall study: For patients with malignant and with benign thyroid disease, the researchers compared repertoires between peripheral blood samples and tumor or nodule tissue samples.

For this clone: Its target antigen remains unknown. Possible read error: a much larger clone is one base away.

The paper as a whole reports these results and caveats: TCR beta diversity was reported as significantly higher in malignant tumors than in benign nodules, in both blood and tumor samples.

None of the patients had been given any treatment before thyroid surgery. Using T-cell receptor beta sequencing, the study looked back at clinical samples from patients collected from the early 2010s to the late 2010s. Library preparation was by PCR. This sample was sequenced with an Illumina HiSeq 4000. High-throughput sequencing was used to profile the TCR beta-chain CDR3 region of every patient. As for how the authors treated the data: Drawing on CDR3 differences between clinicopathological groups, the researchers built a classifier meant to tell apart patients with distant-metastatic papillary thyroid cancer. The Shannon index was used to assess repertoire diversity, and the Morisita-Horn index was used to assess tumor-blood repertoire similarity. Using fastp at Q25 and MiXCR, TCRdb reprocessed the public reads and kept productive beta chains. TCRdb assigned the V and J calls; the authors' analysis was not used. The sample table lists approximately 21,000 clones, more than 20% of them with a count of one. The top ten clonotypes cover about two thirds of the sample.

Its CDR3 holds 13 amino acids, cysteine through phenylalanine. Of all the DNA, just the CDR3 is kept, 39 bases in frame from base 1. Cut back by 1 base and 4 bases, the V and J ends lie 6 bases apart. The germline V gene gives CDR1 as SNHLY and CDR2 as FYNNEI. The specimen sequenced was blood. The sequence derives from a male donor with papillary thyroid cancer or a benign thyroid nodule (not recorded which). Some clones in this sample may be carry-over from other donors' samples. The chain links TRBV2 with TRBJ2-3, with the D gene call left open. Read as DNA, the sequence is TGTGCCAGCAGTGAAGAGAACGCAGATACGCAGTATTTT. This gives the protein CASSEENADTQYF.